This T cell receptor beta chain comes out of a study of shared clonotypes between healthy human individuals. With regard to this clone: The antigen is not known.

The CDR3 is 15 residues long. Germline CDR1 and CDR2: MDHEN and SYDVKM. V lost 6 bases, J lost 4 bases, and 9 bases stayed unmatched. Study observations and caveats: Non-shared clonotypes had lower generation probabilities than clonotypes shared by all four sorted-subset donors.

Every immunoSEQ plate was one replicate of a subset's evenly spread DNA. Sequenced by immunoSEQ multiplex PCR; TCRdb stores in-frame clones only, minus some. The data contain approximately 2,000,000 clones, 80% to 95% of them singletons. The sequencing sample was made of naive CD4+ T cells from PBMCs. Subset defined: CD45RA+ positively selected. This chain links TRBV28 with TRBJ2-7; the match to TRBD1 covers 10 bases. This receptor was taken from a man between 18 and 35 years old in good health. Some clones in this sample may be carry-over from other donors' samples. The CDR3 coding sequence is TGTGCCAGCAGCACTCTCTGGGACAGGGGATACGAGCAGTACTTC. Its translation: CASSTLWDRGYEQYF.